One T cell receptor (beta chain) is described in this entry. Its antigen is unidentified. The source of the sample is a study of graft-versus-host responses after intestinal transplantation. Looking at the study overall: Once they had received anti-thymocyte globulin induction, all recipients took tacrolimus and steroids for around 3 years.

Deletions cut 4 bases from V and 0 bases from J, with 24 bases between. The CDR3 spans 19 residues. CDR1 is ENHRY, CDR2 SYGVKD, per germline. General study results and limits: GvH clones surfaced in recipient marrow, some emerging earlier in ileum or blood.

Libraries were prepared by immunoSEQ multiplex PCR; TCRdb keeps only in-frame clonotypes and omits some of them. The table has just under 90,000 clones, over 80% seen once. The receptor comes from a human donor who received an intestinal transplant. The chain joins TRBV10-3 to TRBJ2-5, with D perhaps TRBD2 (5 bases). This specimen was unstimulated CD8+ T cells sorted from spleen or lymph node cells, taken before intestinal transplant. CDR3 sequence: CAISGEGGTSEEYQETQYF. The CDR3 DNA reads as TGTGCCATCAGTGGAGAGGGCGGAACCTCTGAAGAGTACCAAGAGACCCAGTACTTC.